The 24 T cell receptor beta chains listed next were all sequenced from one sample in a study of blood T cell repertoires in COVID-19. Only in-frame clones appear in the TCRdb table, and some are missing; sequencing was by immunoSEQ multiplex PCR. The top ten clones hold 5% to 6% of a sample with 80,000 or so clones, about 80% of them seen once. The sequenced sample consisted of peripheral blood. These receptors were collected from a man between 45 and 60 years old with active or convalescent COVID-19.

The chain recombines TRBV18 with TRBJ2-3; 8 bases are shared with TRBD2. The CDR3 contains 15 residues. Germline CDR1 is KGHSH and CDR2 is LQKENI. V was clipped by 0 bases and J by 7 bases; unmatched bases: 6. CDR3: CASSPPLAGPYTQYF. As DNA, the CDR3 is TGTGCCAGCTCACCACCGTTAGCGGGGCCCTATACGCAGTATTTT. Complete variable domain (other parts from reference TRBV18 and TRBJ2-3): NAGVMQNPRHLVRRRGQEARLRCSPMKGHSHVYWYRQLPEEGLKFMVYLQKENIIDESGMPKERFSAEFPKEGPSILRIQQVVRGDSAAYFCASSPPLAGPYTQYFGPGTRLTVL.

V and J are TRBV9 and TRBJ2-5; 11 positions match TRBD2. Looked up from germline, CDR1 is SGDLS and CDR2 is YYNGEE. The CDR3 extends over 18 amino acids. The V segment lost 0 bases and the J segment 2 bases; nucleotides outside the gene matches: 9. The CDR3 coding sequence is TGTGCCAGCAGCGTAGACGGACTAGCGGGCAGAACGCAAGAGACCCAGTACTTC. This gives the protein CASSVDGLAGRTQETQYF.

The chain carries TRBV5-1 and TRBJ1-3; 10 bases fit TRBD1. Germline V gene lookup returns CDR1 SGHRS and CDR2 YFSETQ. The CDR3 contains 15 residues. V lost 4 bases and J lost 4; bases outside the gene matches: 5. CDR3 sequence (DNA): TGCGCCAGCAGCCCAGACAGGGGGCCGGGAAACACCATATATTTT. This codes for CASSPDRGPGNTIYF.

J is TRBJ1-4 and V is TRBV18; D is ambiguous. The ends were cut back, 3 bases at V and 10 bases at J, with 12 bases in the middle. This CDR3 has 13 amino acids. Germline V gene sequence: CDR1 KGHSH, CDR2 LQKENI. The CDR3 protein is CASSPRSFGKLFF. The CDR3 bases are TGTGCCAGCTCACCTCGGAGCTTCGGAAAACTGTTTTTT.

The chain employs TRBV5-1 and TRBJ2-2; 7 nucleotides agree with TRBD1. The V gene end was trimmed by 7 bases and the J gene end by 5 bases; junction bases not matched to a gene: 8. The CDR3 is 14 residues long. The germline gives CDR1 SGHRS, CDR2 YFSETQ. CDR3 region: CASGTVDPTGELFF. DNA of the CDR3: TGCGCCAGCGGGACAGTGGACCCTACCGGGGAGCTGTTTTTT.

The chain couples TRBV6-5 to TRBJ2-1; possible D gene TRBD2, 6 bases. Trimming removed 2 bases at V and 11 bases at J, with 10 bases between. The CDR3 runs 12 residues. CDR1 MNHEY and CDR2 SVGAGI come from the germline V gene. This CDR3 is CASSYGDSKQFF. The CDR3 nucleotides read TGTGCCAGCAGTTACGGGGACTCTAAGCAGTTCTTC.

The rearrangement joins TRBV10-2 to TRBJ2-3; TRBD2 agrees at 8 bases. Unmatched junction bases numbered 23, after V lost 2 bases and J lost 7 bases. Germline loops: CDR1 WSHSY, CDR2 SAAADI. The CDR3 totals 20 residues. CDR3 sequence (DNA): TGCGCCAGCAGTGAGACCAAACCGGGGGGCGGGGGGTCTCGGGAACATACGCAGTATTTT. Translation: CASSETKPGGGGSREHTQYF.

This chain's CDR3 is CASSPLTGDYEKLFF. The DNA of the CDR3 is TGTGCCAGCAGCCCGTTGACAGGGGATTACGAAAAACTGTTTTTT. The genes are TRBV14 and TRBJ1-4; 8 bases map to TRBD1. This CDR3 has 15 residues. V lost 4 bases to trimming and J lost 8 bases; unmatched junction nucleotides: 9. Germline CDR1 reads SGHDN; CDR2 reads FVKESK.

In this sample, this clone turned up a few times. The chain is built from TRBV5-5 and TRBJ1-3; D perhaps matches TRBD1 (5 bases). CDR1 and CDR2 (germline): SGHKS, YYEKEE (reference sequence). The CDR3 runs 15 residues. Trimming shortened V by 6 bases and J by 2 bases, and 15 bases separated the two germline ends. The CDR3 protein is CASKRTGDTGNTIYF. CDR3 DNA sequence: TGTGCCAGCAAAAGAACAGGAGATACTGGAAACACCATATATTTT.

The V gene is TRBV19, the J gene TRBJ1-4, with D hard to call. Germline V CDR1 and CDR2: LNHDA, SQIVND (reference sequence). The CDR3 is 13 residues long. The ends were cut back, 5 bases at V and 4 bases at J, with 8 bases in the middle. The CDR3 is CASSRGSNEKLFF. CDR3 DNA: TGTGCCAGTAGTCGAGGCAGTAATGAAAAACTGTTTTTT.

CDR3 DNA sequence: TGTGCCAGCAGCCAAGGCAGCGGGGCATCTACAGATACGCAGTATTTT. This encodes CASSQGSGASTDTQYF. The rearrangement joins TRBV14 to TRBJ2-3; 7 nucleotides align to TRBD2. The germline V gene encodes CDR1 SGHDN and CDR2 FVKESK. The CDR3 is made up of 16 amino acids. V lost 1 base to trimming and J lost 3 bases; unmatched junction nucleotides: 7.

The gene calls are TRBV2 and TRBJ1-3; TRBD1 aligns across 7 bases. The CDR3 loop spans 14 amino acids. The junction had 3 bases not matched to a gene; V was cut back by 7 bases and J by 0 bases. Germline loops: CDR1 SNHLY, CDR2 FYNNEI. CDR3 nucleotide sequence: TGTGCCAGCACGAGGGACAGCTCTGGAAACACCATATATTTT. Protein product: CASTRDSSGNTIYF.

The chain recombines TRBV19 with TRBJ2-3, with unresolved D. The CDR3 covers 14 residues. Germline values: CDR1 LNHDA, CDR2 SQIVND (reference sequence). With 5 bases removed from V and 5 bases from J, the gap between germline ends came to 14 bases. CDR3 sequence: CASSLALVKDTQYF. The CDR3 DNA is TGTGCCAGTAGTCTTGCGCTGGTCAAAGATACGCAGTATTTT. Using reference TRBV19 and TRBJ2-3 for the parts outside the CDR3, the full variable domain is DGGITQSPKYLFRKEGQNVTLSCEQNLNHDAMYWYRQDPGQGLRLIYYSQIVNDFQKGDIAEGYSVSREKKESFPLTVTSAQKNPTAFYLCASSLALVKDTQYFGPGTRLTVL.

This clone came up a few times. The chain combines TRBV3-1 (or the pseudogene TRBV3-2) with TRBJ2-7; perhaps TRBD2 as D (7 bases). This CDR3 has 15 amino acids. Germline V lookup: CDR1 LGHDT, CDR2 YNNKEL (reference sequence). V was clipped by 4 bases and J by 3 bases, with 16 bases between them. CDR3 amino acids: CASSPSWGGIYEQYF. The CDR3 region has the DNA TGTGCCAGCAGCCCCTCTTGGGGGGGCATCTACGAGCAGTACTTC.

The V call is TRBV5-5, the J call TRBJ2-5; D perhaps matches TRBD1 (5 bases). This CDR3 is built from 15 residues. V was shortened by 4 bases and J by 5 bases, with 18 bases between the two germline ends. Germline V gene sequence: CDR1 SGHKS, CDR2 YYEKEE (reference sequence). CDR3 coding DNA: TGTGCCAGCAGCCGACTGACAGTTCTTGGGGAGACCCAGTACTTC. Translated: CASSRLTVLGETQYF.

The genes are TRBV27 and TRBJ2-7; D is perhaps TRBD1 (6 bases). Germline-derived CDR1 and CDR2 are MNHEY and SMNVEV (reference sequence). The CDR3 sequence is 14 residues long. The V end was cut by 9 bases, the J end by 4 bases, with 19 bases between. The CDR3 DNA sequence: TGTGCCAGTTCACCGACAGGCCCAGTGTACGAGCAGTACTTC. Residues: CASSPTGPVYEQYF.

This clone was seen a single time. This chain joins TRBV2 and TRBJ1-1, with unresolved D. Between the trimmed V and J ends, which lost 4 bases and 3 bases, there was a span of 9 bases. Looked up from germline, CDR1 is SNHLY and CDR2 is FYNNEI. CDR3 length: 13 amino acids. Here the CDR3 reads CASSGQEDTEAFF. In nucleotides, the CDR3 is TGTGCCAGCAGTGGGCAGGAAGACACTGAAGCTTTCTTT.

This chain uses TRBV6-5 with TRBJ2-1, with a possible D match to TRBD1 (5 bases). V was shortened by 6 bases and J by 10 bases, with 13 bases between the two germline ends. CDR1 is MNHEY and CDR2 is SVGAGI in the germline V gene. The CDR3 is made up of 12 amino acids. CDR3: CASRKTQGEQFF. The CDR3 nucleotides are TGTGCCAGCAGAAAAACCCAGGGAGAGCAGTTCTTC.

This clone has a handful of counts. The chain's CDR3 is CASSAVAGSTDTQYF. Written as DNA, the CDR3 is TGTGCCAGCAGTGCCGTGGCAGGGAGCACAGATACGCAGTATTTT. The chain joins TRBV6-4 to TRBJ2-3; D is possibly TRBD1 (5 bases). The CDR3 consists of 15 residues. In germline, CDR1 is MRHNA, CDR2 SNTAGT. Trimming took off 4 bases at V and 0 bases at J, with 11 bases between the two ends.

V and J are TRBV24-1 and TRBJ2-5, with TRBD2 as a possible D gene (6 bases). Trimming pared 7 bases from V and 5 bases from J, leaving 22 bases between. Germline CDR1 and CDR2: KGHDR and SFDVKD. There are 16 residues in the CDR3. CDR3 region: CATSDSVEGEGETQYF. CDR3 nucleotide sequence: TGTGCCACCAGCGACTCAGTGGAGGGAGAGGGGGAGACCCAGTACTTC.

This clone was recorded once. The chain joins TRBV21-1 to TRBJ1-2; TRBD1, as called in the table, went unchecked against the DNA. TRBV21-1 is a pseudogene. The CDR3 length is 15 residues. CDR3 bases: TGTGCCAGCATGTTGGAGGGGGCGCTGGACTATGGCTACACCTTC. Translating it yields CASMLEGALDYGYTF.

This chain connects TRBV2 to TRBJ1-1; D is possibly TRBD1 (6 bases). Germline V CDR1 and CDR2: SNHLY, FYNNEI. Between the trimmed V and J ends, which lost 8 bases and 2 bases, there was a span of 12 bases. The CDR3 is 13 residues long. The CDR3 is CASGGQKNTEAFF. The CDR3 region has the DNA TGTGCCAGCGGGGGACAAAAAAACACTGAAGCTTTCTTT.

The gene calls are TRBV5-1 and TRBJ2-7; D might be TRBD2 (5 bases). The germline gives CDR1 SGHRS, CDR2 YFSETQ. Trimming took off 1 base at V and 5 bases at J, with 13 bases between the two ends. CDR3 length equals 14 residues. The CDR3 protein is CASSLMLGRDEQYF. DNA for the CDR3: TGCGCCAGCAGCTTGATGTTGGGGAGAGACGAGCAGTACTTC.

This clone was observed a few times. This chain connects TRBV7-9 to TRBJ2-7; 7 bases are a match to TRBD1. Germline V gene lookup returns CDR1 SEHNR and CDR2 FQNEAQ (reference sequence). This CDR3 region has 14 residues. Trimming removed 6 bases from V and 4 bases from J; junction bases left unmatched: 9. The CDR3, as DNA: TGTGCCAGCAGGAGCCGGGACAGTATGTACGAGCAGTACTTC. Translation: CASRSRDSMYEQYF.